The 32 T cell receptor beta chains below were found in one sample sequenced in a study of T cell responses to AZD1222 COVID-19 vaccine. Produced via immunoSEQ multiplex PCR; TCRdb's table is partial and in-frame only. The table lists 65,000 to 95,000 clones, approximately 81% of them singletons. The specimen comprised peripheral blood, sampled on day 0 of AZD1222 vaccination. Source of these receptors: an adult in good health.

V and J are TRBV6-4 and TRBJ2-1; 10 bases are a match to TRBD2. The CDR3 loop spans 17 amino acids. V shed 2 bases, J shed 3 bases, and the junction held 7 bases outside the gene matches. In germline, CDR1 is MRHNA, CDR2 SNTAGT. The chain's CDR3 is CASSDQAGGRGYNEQFF. The CDR3, as DNA: TGTGCCAGCAGTGACCAAGCGGGGGGGCGCGGCTACAATGAGCAGTTCTTC.

The gene calls are TRBV9 and TRBJ1-6, with D uncertain. CDR3 size: 14 residues. Trimming cost V 0 bases and J 8 bases, with 9 bases left between them. Germline CDR1 reads SGDLS; CDR2 reads YYNGEE. CDR3 sequence: CASSVVEGDSPLHF. Written as DNA, the CDR3 is TGTGCCAGCAGCGTAGTTGAAGGAGATTCACCCCTCCACTTT. The full variable domain, rest sourced from reference TRBV9 and TRBJ1-6, is DSGVTQTPKHLITATGQRVTLRCSPRSGDLSVYWYQQSLDQGLQFLIQYYNGEERAKGNILERFSAQQFPDLHSELNLSSLELGDSALYFCASSVVEGDSPLHFGNGTRLTVT.

This chain joins TRBV7-2 and TRBJ1-5; a weak D match, TRBD1 (6 bases). CDR1 and CDR2 from the germline V gene are SGHTA and FQGNSA. This CDR3 spans 15 amino acids. The ends were cut back, 3 bases at V and 4 bases at J, with 13 bases in the middle. The CDR3 coding sequence is TGTGCCAGCAGCTTGGTCCCTCAGGGGAATCAGCCCCAGCATTTT. Translated, it gives CASSLVPQGNQPQHF.

The chain carries TRBV5-1 and TRBJ1-4; possibly TRBD1 for D (6 bases). Germline CDR1 SGHRS, CDR2 YFSETQ. This CDR3 contains 14 residues. Trimming pared 3 bases from V and 4 bases from J, leaving 10 bases between. CDR3 region: CASSSFRGNEKLFF. The CDR3 bases are TGCGCCAGCAGCTCTTTCAGGGGTAATGAAAAACTGTTTTTT.

The DNA of the CDR3 is TGTGCCAGCAGTCCACGGATCGGTCCCTACGAGCAGTACTTC. Protein sequence: CASSPRIGPYEQYF. The V and J genes are TRBV27 and TRBJ2-7, with unresolved D. Trimming removed 5 bases at V and 2 bases at J, with 13 bases between. From germline, CDR1 is MNHEY and CDR2 SMNVEV (reference sequence). CDR3 length: 14 amino acids.

The V and J genes are TRBV19 and TRBJ1-1; D gene ambiguous. CDR1 is LNHDA, CDR2 SQIVND, per germline (reference sequence). Trimming pared 5 bases from V and 4 bases from J, leaving 17 bases between. CDR3 length: 15 amino acids. For the CDR3, the DNA is TGTGCCAGTAGTTTCCTAGGCGGGCGGGGCACTGAAGCTTTCTTT. Translation gives CASSFLGGRGTEAFF.

The rearrangement uses TRBV28 and TRBJ2-3, with 10 bases that match TRBD2. CDR3 size: 16 residues. Germline CDR1 is MDHEN and CDR2 is SYDVKM. The J segment lost 3 bases and the V segment lost 2 bases, leaving 5 bases of the junction unmatched. The CDR3 DNA is TGTGCCAGCAGTTTAAGTTCTAGCGGGGGAACAGATACGCAGTATTTT. Translating it yields CASSLSSSGGTDTQYF.

The chain joins TRBV4-3 to TRBJ1-1; D remains ambiguous. CDR3 length: 14 amino acids. Trimming cost V 0 bases and J 7 bases, with 12 bases left between them. The V gene's germline CDR1 is LGHNA and CDR2 YSLEER. The CDR3 DNA reads TGCGCCAGCAGCCAAGAATCCGGGCGTAGTGAAGCTTTCTTT. Translation: CASSQESGRSEAFF.

In its sample, this clone was seen once. The chain employs TRBV6-8 and TRBJ1-1, with unresolved D. Between the trimmed V and J ends, which lost 6 bases and 7 bases, there was a span of 15 bases. Per the germline V gene, CDR1 is MNHGY and CDR2 is SAAAGT. The CDR3 covers 13 residues. CDR3 region: CASSPKGHSEAFF. CDR3 coding DNA: TGTGCCAGCAGCCCCAAAGGCCACAGTGAAGCTTTCTTT.

The chain uses TRBV7-8 and TRBJ1-5; TRBD1 is a possible D gene (5 bases). Between the trimmed V and J ends, which lost 3 bases and 4 bases, there was a span of 7 bases. CDR3 length: 13 residues. Germline V lookup: CDR1 SGHVS, CDR2 FQNEAQ. The CDR3 loop is CASSFGANQPQHF. The CDR3 nucleotides read TGTGCCAGCAGCTTCGGGGCAAATCAGCCCCAGCATTTT.

This sequence joins TRBV7-2 and TRBJ1-1; D is uncertain. V lost 4 bases and J lost 5, with 14 bases in between. In germline, CDR1 is SGHTA, CDR2 FQGNSA. The CDR3 consists of 14 residues. The CDR3 nucleotides read TGTGCCAGCAGCTCCAACCTTGTGGGGACTGAAGCTTTCTTT. Translation: CASSSNLVGTEAFF.

This chain joins TRBV5-1 and TRBJ2-3; 9 bases align to TRBD2. The length of the CDR3 is 17 residues. CDR1 SGHRS and CDR2 YFSETQ come from the germline V gene. The V segment lost 4 bases and the J segment 3 bases; nucleotides outside the gene matches: 12. The CDR3 bases are TGCGCCAGCAGCACCTATAGCGGGGGAATGGGTACAGATACGCAGTATTTT. As protein: CASSTYSGGMGTDTQYF.

The rearrangement joins TRBV6-4 to TRBJ2-7, with D unresolved. The CDR3 has 8 residues. Germline CDR1 reads MRHNA; CDR2 reads SNTAGT. Trimming removed 11 bases from V and 10 bases from J, with 9 bases in between. The DNA of the CDR3 is TGTGCCCCTCCCTCCCAGTACTTC. This sequence encodes CAPPSQYF.

This chain joins TRBV3-1 (or the pseudogene TRBV3-2) and TRBJ2-5; 10 nucleotides match TRBD2. The CDR3 consists of 16 residues. The junction had 6 bases not matched to a gene; V was cut back by 0 bases and J by 5 bases. Germline CDR1 and CDR2: LGHDT and YNNKEL (reference sequence). The CDR3 DNA follows: TGTGCCAGCAGCCAAGATATAGCGGGGGGCCTCGAGACCCAGTACTTC. This encodes CASSQDIAGGLETQYF.

This clone was seen once. This rearrangement joins TRBV5-1 to TRBJ2-3, with 7 positions matching TRBD1. J was trimmed by 6 bases and V by 4 bases; bases with no gene match: 20. Per germline, CDR1 SGHRS and CDR2 YFSETQ. The CDR3 has 18 residues. This CDR3 reads CASSLFTTTGVDWDTQYF. DNA of the CDR3: TGCGCCAGCAGCCTATTTACTACTACAGGGGTTGATTGGGATACGCAGTATTTT.

The rearrangement joins TRBV7-6 to TRBJ2-2; 8 bases are shared with TRBD2. The CDR3 sequence is 17 residues long. J lost 6 bases, V lost 1 base, and 10 bases had no gene match. The germline V gene encodes CDR1 SGHVS and CDR2 FNYEAQ. The CDR3 DNA reads as TGTGCCAGCAGCTTAGGGTACGGGGGGGGATCCCCCGGGGAGCTGTTTTTT. Its translation is CASSLGYGGGSPGELFF.

The genes are TRBV6-5 and TRBJ2-7; D gene uncertain. Germline CDR1 reads MNHEY; CDR2 reads SVGAGI. Trimming pared 4 bases from V and 2 bases from J, leaving 9 bases between. The CDR3 has 13 amino acids. The CDR3, as DNA: TGTGCCAGCAGTTCCACCGTTGCCTACGAGCAGTACTTC. It yields the protein CASSSTVAYEQYF.

The rearrangement links TRBV30 to TRBJ1-5; D call uncertain. Germline CDR1 GTSNPN, CDR2 SVGIG (reference sequence). The ends were cut back, 2 bases at V and 6 bases at J, with 11 bases in the middle. This CDR3 contains 13 residues. CDR3 bases: TGTGCCTGGAGTTTGAGGGAAGGTCAGCCCCAGCATTTT. Translation: CAWSLREGQPQHF.

The sample holds one count of this clone. The V call is TRBV19, the J call TRBJ2-3, with 9 bases fitting TRBD2. Germline CDR1 reads LNHDA; CDR2 reads SQIVND (reference sequence). CDR3 length: 15 amino acids. With V trimmed by 5 bases and J by 2 bases, 5 bases remained unmatched. The DNA of the CDR3 is TGTGCCAGTAGTGACCAGCGGGGGGCCACAGATACGCAGTATTTT. This gives the protein CASSDQRGATDTQYF.

The genes are TRBV29-1 and TRBJ1-5; tentatively, D is TRBD1 (6 bases). From germline, CDR1 is SQVTM and CDR2 ANQGSEA. V lost 5 bases, J lost 3 bases, and 8 bases lay in between. The CDR3 runs 12 residues. This CDR3 reads CSVRDTNQPQHF. The CDR3 nucleotides read TGCAGCGTTCGGGACACCAATCAGCCCCAGCATTTT.

This chain links TRBV11-2 with TRBJ2-3, with D perhaps matching TRBD1 (6 bases). The CDR3 spans 13 residues. V was trimmed by 9 bases and J by 2 bases, leaving 12 bases between them. Per the germline V gene, CDR1 is SGHAT and CDR2 is FQNNGV. The CDR3 coding sequence is TGTGCCAGTAGGGGGAAGTTCACAGATACGCAGTATTTT. This sequence encodes CASRGKFTDTQYF.

This rearrangement joins TRBV19 to TRBJ2-7; the D gene is possibly TRBD2 (6 bases). CDR3 length equals 13 residues. V gave up 6 bases and J gave up 7 bases, with 16 bases separating them. Germline values: CDR1 LNHDA, CDR2 SQIVND (reference sequence). CDR3: CASRREEAGEQYF. CDR3 DNA sequence: TGTGCCAGTAGGAGGGAGGAGGCGGGAGAGCAGTACTTC.

The rearrangement uses TRBV6-4 and TRBJ2-3; a weak D match, TRBD2 (5 bases). Germline CDR1 MRHNA, CDR2 SNTAGT. Trimming took 4 bases from V and 2 from J, leaving 10 bases between them. CDR3 length equals 14 residues. CDR3 loop: CASSVATNTDTQYF. CDR3 in DNA: TGTGCCAGCAGTGTGGCGACTAACACAGATACGCAGTATTTT.

The gene calls are TRBV18 and TRBJ1-4; 9 positions match TRBD1. Germline CDR1 is KGHSH and CDR2 is LQKENI. CDR3 length: 18 residues. V lost 4 bases to trimming and J lost 0 bases; unmatched junction nucleotides: 9. CDR3 sequence: CASSRGTGPVATNEKLFF. As DNA, the CDR3 is TGTGCCAGCTCACGGGGGACAGGGCCGGTAGCAACTAATGAAAAACTGTTTTTT.

This rearrangement joins TRBV27 to TRBJ2-7; no firm D call. The germline V and J ends were trimmed by 2 bases and 13 bases, with 18 bases remaining between them. Germline loops: CDR1 MNHEY, CDR2 SMNVEV (reference sequence). CDR3 size: 13 residues. As DNA, the CDR3 is TGTGCCAGCAGTTTAGAATTTGGTCGATCGTGTTACTTC. The encoded protein is CASSLEFGRSCYF.

This chain joins TRBV5-6 and TRBJ1-4; D remains ambiguous. Germline V gives CDR1 SGHDT, CDR2 YYEEEE. The CDR3 contains 13 residues. The V end lost 4 bases, the J end lost 8 bases, and 12 bases lay between the germline ends. In DNA, the CDR3 is TGTGCCAGCAGCAGGAGGGTAGACGAAAAACTGTTTTTT. Translating it yields CASSRRVDEKLFF.

The J gene is TRBJ1-2, the V gene TRBV5-1; D remains ambiguous. Between the trimmed V and J ends, which lost 3 bases and 2 bases, there was a span of 5 bases. Germline V gene sequence: CDR1 SGHRS, CDR2 YFSETQ. The CDR3 has 12 residues. The CDR3 spells CASSSDNYGYTF. As DNA, the CDR3 is TGCGCCAGCAGCTCCGACAACTATGGCTACACCTTC.

This chain links TRBV5-1 with TRBJ1-2; unclear D gene. CDR3 length: 15 amino acids. Trimming pared 0 bases from V and 1 base from J, leaving 10 bases between. The germline CDR1 and CDR2 sequences are SGHRS and YFSETQ. In DNA, the CDR3 is TGCGCCAGCAGCTTGGAGGAGAACTTTAACTATGGCTACACCTTC. It yields the protein CASSLEENFNYGYTF. The full variable domain, its missing parts supplied by reference TRBV5-1 and TRBJ1-2, is KAGVTQTPRYLIKTRGQQVTLSCSPISGHRSVSWYQQTPGQGLQFLFEYFSETQRNKGNFPGRFSGRQFSNSRSEMNVSTLELGDSALYLCASSLEENFNYGYTFGSGTRLTVV.

V usage is TRBV27 and J usage is TRBJ2-7; D is possibly TRBD1 (5 bases). CDR1 and CDR2 from the germline V gene are MNHEY and SMNVEV (reference sequence). Trimming pared 4 bases from V and 4 bases from J, leaving 23 bases between. This CDR3 is 17 amino acids long. CDR3 amino acids: CASSYSPSQGGIYEQYF. In DNA form, the CDR3 reads TGTGCCAGCAGTTACTCCCCCTCGCAGGGTGGAATTTACGAGCAGTACTTC.

V and J are TRBV5-4 and TRBJ1-3; a possible D gene is TRBD1 (5 bases). The germline V and J ends were trimmed by 4 bases and 0 bases, with 14 bases remaining between them. The CDR3 sequence is 16 residues long. CDR1 and CDR2 (germline): SGHNT, YYREEE (reference sequence). CDR3 bases: TGTGCCAGCAGCAGGGGCACCCCGAGCTCTGGAAACACCATATATTTT. This translates into CASSRGTPSSGNTIYF.

The chain is built from TRBV27 and TRBJ1-5; 7 bases agree with TRBD1. V dropped 2 bases and J dropped 0; count of bases not matched to a gene: 16. The V gene's germline CDR1 is MNHEY and CDR2 SMNVEV (reference sequence). CDR3 length: 20 residues. CDR3 sequence reads: CASSLPSGTVPAYSNQPQHF. The CDR3 DNA sequence: TGTGCCAGCAGTTTACCTTCTGGGACAGTTCCCGCTTATAGCAATCAGCCCCAGCATTTT.

This clone was picked up a small number of times. The V call is TRBV5-8, the J call TRBJ1-2, with no clear D. The CDR3 totals 15 residues. The V and J ends lost 4 bases and 0 bases respectively, with 13 bases between them. Germline V gene data show CDR1 as SGHTS and CDR2 as YDEGEE. DNA of the CDR3: TGTGCCAGCAGCCCCGCCGGGCCTTCTAACTATGGCTACACCTTC. Its protein is CASSPAGPSNYGYTF.